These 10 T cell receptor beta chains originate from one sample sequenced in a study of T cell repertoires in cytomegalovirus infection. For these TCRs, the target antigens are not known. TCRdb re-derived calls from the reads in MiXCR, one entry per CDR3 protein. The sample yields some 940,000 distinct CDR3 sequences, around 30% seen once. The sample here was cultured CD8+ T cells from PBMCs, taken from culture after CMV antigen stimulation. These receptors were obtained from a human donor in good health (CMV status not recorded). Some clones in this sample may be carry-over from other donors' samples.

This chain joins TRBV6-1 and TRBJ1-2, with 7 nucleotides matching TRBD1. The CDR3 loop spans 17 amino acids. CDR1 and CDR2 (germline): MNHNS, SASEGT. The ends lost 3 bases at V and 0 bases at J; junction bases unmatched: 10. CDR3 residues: CASSELQGLRTNYGYTF. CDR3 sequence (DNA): TGTGCCAGCAGTGAGCTACAGGGGCTTAGAACTAACTATGGCTACACCTTC.

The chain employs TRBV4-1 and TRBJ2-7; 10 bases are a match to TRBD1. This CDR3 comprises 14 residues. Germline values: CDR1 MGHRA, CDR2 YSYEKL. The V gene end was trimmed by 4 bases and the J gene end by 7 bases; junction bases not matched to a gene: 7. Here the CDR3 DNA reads TGCGCCAGCAGCCTAGGGACAGGGGCGGGTGAGCAGTACGTC. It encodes CASSLGTGAGEQYV.

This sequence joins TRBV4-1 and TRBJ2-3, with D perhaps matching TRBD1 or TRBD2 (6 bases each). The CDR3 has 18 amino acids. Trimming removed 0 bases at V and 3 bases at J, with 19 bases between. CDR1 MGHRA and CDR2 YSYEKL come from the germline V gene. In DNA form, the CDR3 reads TGCGCCAGCAGCCAAGATCGGGAATCCGGGGGCCGGACAGATACGCAGTATTTT. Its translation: CASSQDRESGGRTDTQYF.

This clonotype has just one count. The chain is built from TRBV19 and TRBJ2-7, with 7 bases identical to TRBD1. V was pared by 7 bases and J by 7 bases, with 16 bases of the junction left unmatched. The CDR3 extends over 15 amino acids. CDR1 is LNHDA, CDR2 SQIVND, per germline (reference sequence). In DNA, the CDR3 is TGTGCCAGTACTCATTTGTCCAGGGGGTCGTGGGAGCAGTACGTC. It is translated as CASTHLSRGSWEQYV.

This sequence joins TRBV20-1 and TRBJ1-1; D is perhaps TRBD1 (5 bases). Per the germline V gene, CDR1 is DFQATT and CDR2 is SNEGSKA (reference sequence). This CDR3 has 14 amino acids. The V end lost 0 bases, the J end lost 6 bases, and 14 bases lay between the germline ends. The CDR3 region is CSARDWGGRPEAFF. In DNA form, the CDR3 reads TGCAGTGCTAGAGATTGGGGCGGAAGACCTGAAGCTTTCTTT.

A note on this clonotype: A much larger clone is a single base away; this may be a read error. This CDR3 is CVSSSGTHSNQPQHF. CDR3 sequence (DNA): TGTGTCAGCAGCTCCGGGACACATAGCAATCAGCCCCAGCATTTT. The chain recombines TRBV7-2 with TRBJ1-5, with D possibly TRBD1 on 6 matching bases. This CDR3 contains 15 residues. Germline assignment: CDR1 SGHTA and CDR2 FQGNSA.

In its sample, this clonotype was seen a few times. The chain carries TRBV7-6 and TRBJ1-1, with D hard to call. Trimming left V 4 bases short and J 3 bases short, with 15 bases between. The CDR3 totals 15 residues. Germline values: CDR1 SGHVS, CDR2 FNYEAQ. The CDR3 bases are TGTGCCAGCAGCTCTTACGGGTCGCAGGACACTGAAGCTTTCTTT. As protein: CASSSYGSQDTEAFF.

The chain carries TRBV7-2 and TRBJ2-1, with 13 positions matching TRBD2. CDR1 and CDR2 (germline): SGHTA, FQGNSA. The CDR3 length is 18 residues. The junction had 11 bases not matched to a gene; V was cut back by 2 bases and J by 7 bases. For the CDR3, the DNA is TGTGCCAGCAGCTTATTCACTAGCGGGGGGGCCCTACCAAATGAGCAGTTCTTC. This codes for CASSLFTSGGALPNEQFF.

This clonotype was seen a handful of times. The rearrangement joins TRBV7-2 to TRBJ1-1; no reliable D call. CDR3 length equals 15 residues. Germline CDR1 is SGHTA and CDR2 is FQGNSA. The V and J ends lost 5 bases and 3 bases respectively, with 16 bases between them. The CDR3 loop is CASSDRRGWYTEAFF. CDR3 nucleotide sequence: TGTGCCAGCAGCGACCGACGCGGCTGGTACACTGAAGCTTTCTTT.

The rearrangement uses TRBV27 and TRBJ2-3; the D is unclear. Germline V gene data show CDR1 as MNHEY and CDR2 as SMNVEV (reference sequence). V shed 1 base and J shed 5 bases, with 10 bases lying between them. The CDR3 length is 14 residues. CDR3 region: CASSLYSWLDTQYF. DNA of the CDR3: TGTGCCAGCAGTTTATATAGCTGGCTAGATACGCAGTATTTT.